The TCR beta chain under discussion was sequenced for a study of graft-versus-host responses after intestinal transplantation. As for the study in general: Every recipient had anti-thymocyte globulin induction and around three years of tacrolimus plus steroids. Findings and caveats of the study: Peak circulating GvH clone levels were associated with early post-transplant HvG declines. The authors found GvH clones in recipient marrow, some appearing first in ileum or blood.

Graft specimens yielded both intraepithelial and lamina propria lymphocytes. Generated by immunoSEQ multiplex PCR, the TCRdb table keeps only in-frame clones and is missing some. This table holds about 60,000 clones, around 90% found once. Turning to this clone: No antigen is known for it. Because the CDR3 is missing its conserved closing phenylalanine or tryptophan, this is likely a read error.

There are 14 residues in the CDR3. V gave up 6 bases and J gave up 2 bases, with 14 bases separating them. Germline values: CDR1 MNHNS, CDR2 SASEGT. The chain uses TRBV6-1 and TRBJ2-7; D is possibly TRBD1 (6 bases). The starting material was ileum tissue, obtained approximately 370 days after transplant. The receptor's source is a human patient who received an intestinal transplant, so some T cells may come from the graft donor. The CDR3, as DNA: TGTGCCAGCAGACACTCGACAGGAACCTACGAGCAGTACTCC. As protein: CASRHSTGTYEQYS.